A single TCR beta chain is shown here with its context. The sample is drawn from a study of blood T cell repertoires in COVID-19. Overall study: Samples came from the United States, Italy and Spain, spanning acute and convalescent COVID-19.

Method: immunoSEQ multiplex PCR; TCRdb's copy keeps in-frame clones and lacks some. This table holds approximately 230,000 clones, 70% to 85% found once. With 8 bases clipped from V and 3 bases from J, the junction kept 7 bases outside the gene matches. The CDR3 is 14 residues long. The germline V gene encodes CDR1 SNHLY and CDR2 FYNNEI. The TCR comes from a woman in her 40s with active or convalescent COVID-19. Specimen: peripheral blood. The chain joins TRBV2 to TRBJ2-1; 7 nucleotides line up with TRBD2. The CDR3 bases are TGTGCCAGCCCGGGGGAGGGTCTCTACAATGAGCAGTTCTTC. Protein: CASPGEGLYNEQFF.